The 4 T cell receptor beta chains reported below all come from one sample, sequenced in a study of human T cells and chemical hapten exposure. TCRdb called the RACE reads again in MiXCR, with one record for every CDR3 protein. The data hold over 300,000 distinct CDR3 sequences, with roughly 4.6% observed a single time. The time point denotes: pre-sensitization, week 0. Treatment in this sample: therapeutic diphenylcyclopropenone sensitization with weekly scalp DPC. The sample consisted of whole blood, taken in connection with sensitization to the hapten diphenylcyclopropenone (DPC). These receptors all come from a woman in her forties or fifties with alopecia areata. Some clones in this sample may be carry-over from other donors' samples.

This clonotype came up a few times. The CDR3 ends on some other residue instead of the conserved phenylalanine or tryptophan, so this is likely a read error. No DNA is shown, since the ends of the CDR3 on it are uncertain; the CDR3 is the one TCRdb lists. The rearrangement uses TRBV21-1 and TRBJ2-7; the table's D call, TRBD2, has no DNA check behind it. TRBV21-1 corresponds to a pseudogene. The CDR3 region is 13 residues in length, termini included. This CDR3 is CASSKAGTSGGKI.

This clonotype was seen a few times. This rearrangement joins TRBV20-1 to TRBJ1-1; 9 nucleotides line up with TRBD1. The CDR3 covers 16 residues. Germline V gene lookup returns CDR1 DFQATT and CDR2 SNEGSKA (reference sequence). V shed 2 bases, J shed 6 bases, and the junction held 13 bases outside the gene matches. This chain's CDR3 is CSARSSRTGVMAEAFF. CDR3 DNA: TGCAGTGCTAGATCCTCCCGGACAGGGGTCATGGCTGAAGCTTTCTTT.

The sample holds many counts of this clonotype. This chain uses TRBV6-2 or TRBV6-3 with TRBJ2-7; possibly TRBD1 or TRBD2 for D (5 bases each). The V end lost 1 base, the J end lost 5 bases, and 15 bases lay between the germline ends. CDR3 length equals 15 residues. Germline lookup yields CDR1 MNHEY and CDR2 SVGEGT. CDR3 DNA sequence: TGTGCCAGCAGTTACTTCGAGGGACGTCGGCACGAGCAGTACTTC. Amino acids: CASSYFEGRRHEQYF.

This clonotype showed up many times. This rearrangement joins TRBV6-5 to TRBJ2-7, with TRBD2 identical over 8 bases. CDR1 and CDR2 (germline): MNHEY, SVGAGI. Losses at the gene ends were 0 bases for V and 3 bases for J; bases not matched to a gene: 1. The CDR3 is 14 amino acids. The CDR3 spells CASSYSSGIYEQYF. The CDR3, as DNA: TGTGCCAGCAGTTACTCTAGCGGGATCTACGAGCAGTACTTC.